This T cell receptor beta chain emerged from a study of cytomegalovirus exposure and HLA in healthy donors. Study results and limitations: When the data were analyzed later, several of the most significant clusters appeared to be linked to common viral pathogens. No immune exposure information besides CMV serostatus was available.

On this clone: Its specificity is unknown.

The CDR3 is 18 amino acids. Germline-derived CDR1 and CDR2 are SEHNR and FQNEAQ (reference sequence). The germline V and J ends were trimmed by 1 base and 9 bases, with 26 bases remaining between them. Each of the donors was a healthy bone marrow donor. PCR involved 60 Vbeta and 13 Jbeta primers. Generated by immunoSEQ multiplex PCR, the TCRdb table keeps only in-frame clones and is missing some. In the table there are roughly 44,000 clones, more than 65% of which are singletons. The sequenced material came from PBMCs. The chain is built from TRBV7-9 and TRBJ2-3, with TRBD2 as a possible D gene (5 bases). The receptor comes from a man aged 50 to 60 in good health and CMV-seronegative. The CDR3 sequence is CASSLGRATPGSVTTQYF. The CDR3 region has the DNA TGTGCCAGCAGCTTAGGGCGGGCAACCCCGGGAAGTGTGACGACGCAGTATTTT.